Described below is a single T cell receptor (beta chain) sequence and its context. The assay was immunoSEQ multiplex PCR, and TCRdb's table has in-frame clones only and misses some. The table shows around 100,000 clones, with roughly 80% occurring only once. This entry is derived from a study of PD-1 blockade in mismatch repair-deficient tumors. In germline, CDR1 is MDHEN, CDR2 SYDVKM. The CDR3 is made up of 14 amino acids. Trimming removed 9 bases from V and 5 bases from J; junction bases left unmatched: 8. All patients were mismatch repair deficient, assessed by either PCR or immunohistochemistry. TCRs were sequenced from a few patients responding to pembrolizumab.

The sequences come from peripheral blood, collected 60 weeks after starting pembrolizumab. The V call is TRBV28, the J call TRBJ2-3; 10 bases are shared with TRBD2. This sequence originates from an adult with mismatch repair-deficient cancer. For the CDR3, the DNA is TGTGCCAGTTGGGAGCGGGAGGGAGTAGATACGCAGTATTTT. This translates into CASWEREGVDTQYF.